This passage covers 5 T cell receptor beta chains from one sample sequenced in a study of Ad26.COV2.S vaccination and SARS-CoV-2 variants. The repertoire was sequenced with immunoSEQ multiplex PCR; TCRdb's copy has only in-frame clones and lacks some. The sample holds about 680,000 clones; 89% are singletons and the top ten take over 1.3%. Sample treatment: 15 to 20 received Ad26.COV2.S at low or high dose, single or two shots; roughly five received placebo; per-sample allocation not given. Samples were taken on day 63 after the first vaccine or placebo injection. The sample consisted of peripheral blood, taken in a trial of Ad26.COV2.S vaccine versus placebo. These receptors were obtained from a person between 18 and 59 years old who received the Ad26.COV2.S COVID-19 vaccine or a placebo.

The V call is TRBV12-3 or TRBV12-4, the J call TRBJ1-5, with D unclear. V was pared by 3 bases and J by 6 bases, with 9 bases between. CDR3 length: 13 amino acids. CDR3 amino acids: CASSLLDGQPQHF. In nucleotides, the CDR3 is TGTGCCAGCAGTTTGTTGGACGGTCAGCCCCAGCATTTT.

The gene calls are TRBV19 and TRBJ1-6; D gene unclear. The CDR3 spans 16 residues. Germline assignment: CDR1 LNHDA and CDR2 SQIVND (reference sequence). Trimming stripped 6 bases from V and 10 bases from J, with 22 bases between. The CDR3 is CASRSYVGATGSPLHF. Written as DNA, the CDR3 is TGTGCCAGTAGAAGTTACGTGGGCGCCACTGGATCACCCCTCCACTTT.

The rearrangement joins TRBV10-1 to TRBJ1-5; D uncertain. The V end lost 0 bases, the J end lost 2 bases, and 8 bases lay between the germline ends. This CDR3 spans 15 amino acids. Germline CDR1 WNHNN, CDR2 SYGVQD (reference sequence). The CDR3 nucleotides are TGCGCCAGCAGTGAGTCAGGCAGATGCAATCAGCCCCAGCATTTT. It yields the protein CASSESGRCNQPQHF.

This chain links TRBV6-6 with TRBJ2-7, with D possibly TRBD2 on 6 matching bases. With 6 bases removed from V and 3 bases from J, the gap between germline ends came to 15 bases. Germline loops: CDR1 MNHNY, CDR2 SVGAGI (reference sequence). The CDR3 is 14 residues long. This CDR3 is CASRTGTVDYEQYF. The CDR3 DNA follows: TGTGCCAGCAGGACCGGGACTGTCGACTACGAGCAGTACTTC.

This clone was found once. The chain is built from TRBV27 and TRBJ2-5; D remains unclear. Germline CDR1 MNHEY, CDR2 SMNVEV (reference sequence). Between the trimmed V and J ends, which lost 7 bases and 7 bases, there was a span of 10 bases. The CDR3 is 11 residues long. CDR3 nucleotides: TGTGCCAGCAAGAAGGATGCGACCCAGTACTTC. As protein: CASKKDATQYF.